This TCR beta chain was identified in a study of T cell responses to AZD1222 COVID-19 vaccine (dated by TCRdb to the early 2020s). At the level of the whole study: AZD1222 recipients given second doses at about 4 weeks or at about 12 weeks were pooled, since spike-specific TCR depth and breadth were not found to differ between the two schedules. A total of over 230 trial participants underwent TCR sequencing, of whom some 210 received two doses of AZD1222 and some 25 received two doses of the MenACWY control vaccine. Trial participants were enrolled by age into 18-55, 56-69 and 70-plus year subgroups, with roughly 150, 30 and 60 TCR-sequenced participants respectively.

The CDR3 regions of human TCRbeta chains were analyzed by immunosequencing. As for the authors' bioinformatics: Repertoire TCRs were checked for matches against a reference library of SARS-CoV-2-specific TCRs that had been generated using the MIRA antigen-specificity platform. Breadth was defined as the fraction of unique TCRs that were SARS-CoV-2-associated, and depth was defined as the fraction of total T cells that were SARS-CoV-2-associated. Each spike-specific TCR was assigned to its reactive spike region and to a CD4 or CD8 class using the MIRA data. Log10-transformed breadth and depth values were compared by one-way ANOVA with Sidak's multiple comparisons tests. Sourced from immuneACCESS, this table was stored by TCRdb with only in-frame sequences that have V and J called. A share of the clones is absent; for the studies checked, an unresolved V gene accounts for under half, and the remainder has no known explanation. V and J calls and clone size are given by that table; D and trimming were obtained from the DNA. The table for this sample lists roughly 100,000 clones; around nine tenths of them were counted only once. Jointly, the top ten make up 2% to 3% of the sample.

Study-level results and caveats: The 56-69-year group was small, and its depth increase did not reach significance, likely because of low power. After two AZD1222 doses, spike-specific TCR breadth and depth were significantly higher than at day 0 and than in MenACWY recipients. Nearly half of unique spike-specific TCRs reportedly recognized epitopes outside regions mutated in the B.1.351 and B.1.1.7 variants. Vaccine-associated CD4 TCRs spanned the whole spike protein, with dominant responses in regions 160-218 and 743-854. Because no samples from the day 14 peak response were available, repertoires could be characterized only after the peak T cell response. Participants were mostly white British and included more females than males, and it was suggested by the authors that clonal diversity may have been underestimated. Conclusions about previously exposed vaccinees are limited because only six or seven AZD1222 recipients were SARS-CoV-2 seropositive at baseline.

Worth noting for this clone: The specificity of this receptor is unknown. Base qualities are not recorded, but no much larger clone differs from it by a single base.

From the germline V gene, CDR1 is MDHEN and CDR2 is SYDVKM. Inclusive of the bounding cysteine and phenylalanine, the CDR3 is 16 residues long. Here the CDR3 DNA is all that survives: 48 bases in frame from base 1. At the junction V is shortened by 5 bases and J by 2 bases, with 18 bases in between. The label giving this sample's time point can be read as: baseline before first vaccination. Samples from vaccinated people were obtained from the UK trials COV001 and COV002, which included a single-blind randomized controlled phase 2/3 trial of AZD1222 (ChAdOx1 nCoV-19) in healthy adults. Trial participant PBMC samples were collected at day 0 and day 28 after the second dose for TCRbeta chain sequencing.

This TCR was recovered from an adult in good health. The sample was peripheral blood, taken on day 0 of AZD1222 vaccination. The chain employs TRBV28 and TRBJ1-1; no D gene is confidently identified. The CDR3 sequence is CASSAPHEGFNTEAFF. The nucleotide sequence is TGTGCCAGCAGTGCCCCCCACGAGGGATTCAACACTGAAGCTTTCTTT.